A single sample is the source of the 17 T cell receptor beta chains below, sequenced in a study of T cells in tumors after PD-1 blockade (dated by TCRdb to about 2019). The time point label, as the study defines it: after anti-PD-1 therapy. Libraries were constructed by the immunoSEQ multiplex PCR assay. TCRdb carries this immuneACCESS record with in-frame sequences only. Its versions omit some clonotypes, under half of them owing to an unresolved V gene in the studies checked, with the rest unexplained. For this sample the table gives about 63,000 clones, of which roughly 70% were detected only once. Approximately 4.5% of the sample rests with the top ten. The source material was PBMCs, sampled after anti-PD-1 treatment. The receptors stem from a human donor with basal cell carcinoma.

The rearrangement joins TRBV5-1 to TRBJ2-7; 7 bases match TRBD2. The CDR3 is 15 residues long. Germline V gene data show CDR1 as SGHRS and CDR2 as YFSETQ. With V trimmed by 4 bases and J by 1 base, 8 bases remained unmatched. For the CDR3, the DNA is TGCGCCAGCAGCACTGGACTAGATTTATCCTACGAGCAGTACTTC. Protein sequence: CASSTGLDLSYEQYF.

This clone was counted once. CDR3 DNA sequence: TGTGCCAGCTCTCCAGAACGGGGGGGCGGAAACATTCAGTACTTC. Amino acid sequence: CASSPERGGGNIQYF. The chain recombines TRBV18 with TRBJ2-4; TRBD2 agrees at 8 bases. Germline values: CDR1 KGHSH, CDR2 LQKENI. Trimming cost V 6 bases and J 6 bases; bases outside gene matches: 10. This CDR3 has 15 amino acids.

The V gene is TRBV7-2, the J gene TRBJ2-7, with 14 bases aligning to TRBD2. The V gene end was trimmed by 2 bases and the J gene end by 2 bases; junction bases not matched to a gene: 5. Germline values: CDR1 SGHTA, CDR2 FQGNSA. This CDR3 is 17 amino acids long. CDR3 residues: CASSLFGTSGGTYEQYF. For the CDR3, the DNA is TGTGCCAGCAGCTTATTTGGGACTAGCGGGGGCACCTACGAGCAGTACTTC. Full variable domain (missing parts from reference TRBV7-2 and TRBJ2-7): GAGVSQSPSNKVTEKGKDVELRCDPISGHTALYWYRQSLGQGLEFLIYFQGNSAPDKSGLPSDRFSAERTGGSVSTLTIQRTQQEDSAVYLCASSLFGTSGGTYEQYFGPGTRLTVT.

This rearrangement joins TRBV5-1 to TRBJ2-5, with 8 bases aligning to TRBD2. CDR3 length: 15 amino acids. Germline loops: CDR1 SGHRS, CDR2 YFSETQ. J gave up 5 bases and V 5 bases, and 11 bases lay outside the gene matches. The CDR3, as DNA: TGCGCCAGCAGTTGGTCGGGGGGGGGCCCCGAGACCCAGTACTTC. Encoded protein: CASSWSGGGPETQYF.

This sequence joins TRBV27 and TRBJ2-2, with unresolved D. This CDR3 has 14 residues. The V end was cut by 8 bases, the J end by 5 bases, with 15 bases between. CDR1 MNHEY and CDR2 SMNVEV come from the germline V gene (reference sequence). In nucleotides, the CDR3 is TGTGCCAGCGCTTCGATACGGGTTACCGGGGAGCTGTTTTTT. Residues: CASASIRVTGELFF.

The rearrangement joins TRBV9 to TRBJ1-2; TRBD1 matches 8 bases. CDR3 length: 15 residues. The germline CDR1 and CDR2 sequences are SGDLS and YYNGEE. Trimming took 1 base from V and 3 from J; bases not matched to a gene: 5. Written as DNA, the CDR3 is TGTGCCAGCAGCGTACGGGACAGGAATTACTATGGCTACACCTTC. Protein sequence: CASSVRDRNYYGYTF.

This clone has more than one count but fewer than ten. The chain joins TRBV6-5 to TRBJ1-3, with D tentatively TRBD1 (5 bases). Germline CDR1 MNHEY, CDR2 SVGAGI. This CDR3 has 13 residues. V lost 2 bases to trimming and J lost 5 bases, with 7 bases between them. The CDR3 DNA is TGTGCCAGCAGTTACGACAGAAGAAACACCATATATTTT. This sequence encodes CASSYDRRNTIYF.

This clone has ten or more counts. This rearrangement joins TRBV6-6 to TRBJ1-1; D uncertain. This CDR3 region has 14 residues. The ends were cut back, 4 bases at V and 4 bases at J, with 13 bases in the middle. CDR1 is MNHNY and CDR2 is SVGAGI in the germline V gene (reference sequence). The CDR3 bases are TGTGCCAGCAGTTTCCCTGGGGTGGGCACTGAAGCTTTCTTT. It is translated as CASSFPGVGTEAFF.

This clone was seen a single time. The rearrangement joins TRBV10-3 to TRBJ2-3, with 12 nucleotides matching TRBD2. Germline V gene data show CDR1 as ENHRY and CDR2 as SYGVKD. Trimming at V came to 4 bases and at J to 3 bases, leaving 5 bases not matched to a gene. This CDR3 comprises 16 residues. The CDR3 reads CAISARGTSGTDTQYF. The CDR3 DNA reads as TGTGCCATCAGTGCTCGCGGGACTAGCGGGACAGATACGCAGTATTTT.

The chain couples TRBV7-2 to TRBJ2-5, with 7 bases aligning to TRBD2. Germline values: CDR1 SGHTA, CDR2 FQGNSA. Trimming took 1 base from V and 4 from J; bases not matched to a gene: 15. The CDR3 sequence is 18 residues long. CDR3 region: CASSLEGRAAHRRETQYF. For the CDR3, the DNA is TGTGCCAGCAGCTTAGAAGGGAGGGCTGCACATAGGCGAGAGACCCAGTACTTC.

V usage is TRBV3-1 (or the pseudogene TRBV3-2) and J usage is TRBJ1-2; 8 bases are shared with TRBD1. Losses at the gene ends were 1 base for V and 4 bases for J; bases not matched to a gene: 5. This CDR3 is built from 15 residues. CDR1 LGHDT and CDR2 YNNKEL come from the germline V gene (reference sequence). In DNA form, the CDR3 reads TGTGCCAGCAGCCAAGGATTGACAGGGGCCTATGGCTACACCTTC. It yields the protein CASSQGLTGAYGYTF.

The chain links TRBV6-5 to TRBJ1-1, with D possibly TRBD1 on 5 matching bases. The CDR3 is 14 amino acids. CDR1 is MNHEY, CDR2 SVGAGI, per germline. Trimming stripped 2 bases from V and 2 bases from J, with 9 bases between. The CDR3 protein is CASSYEQGNTEAFF. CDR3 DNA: TGTGCCAGCAGTTACGAGCAGGGAAACACTGAAGCTTTCTTT.

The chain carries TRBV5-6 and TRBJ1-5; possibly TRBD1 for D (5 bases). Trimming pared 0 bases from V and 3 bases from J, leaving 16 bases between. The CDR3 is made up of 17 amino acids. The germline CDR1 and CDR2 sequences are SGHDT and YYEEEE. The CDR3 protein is CASSLAGAGRVNQPQHF. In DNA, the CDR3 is TGTGCCAGCAGCTTGGCCGGGGCAGGGAGGGTCAATCAGCCCCAGCATTTT.

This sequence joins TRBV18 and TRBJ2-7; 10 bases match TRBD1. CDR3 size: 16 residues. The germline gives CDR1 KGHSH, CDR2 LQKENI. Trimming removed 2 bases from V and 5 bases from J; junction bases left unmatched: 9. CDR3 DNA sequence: TGTGCCAGCTCACCAGTCCAGGGACAGGGGAGCCACGAGCAGTACTTC. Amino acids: CASSPVQGQGSHEQYF.

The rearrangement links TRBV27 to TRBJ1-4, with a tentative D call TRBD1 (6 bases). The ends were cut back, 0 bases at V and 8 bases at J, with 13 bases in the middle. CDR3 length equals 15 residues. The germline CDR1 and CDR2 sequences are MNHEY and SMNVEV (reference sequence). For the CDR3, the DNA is TGTGCCAGCAGTTTATCGTACAGGGAAGCGGAAAAACTGTTTTTT. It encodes CASSLSYREAEKLFF.

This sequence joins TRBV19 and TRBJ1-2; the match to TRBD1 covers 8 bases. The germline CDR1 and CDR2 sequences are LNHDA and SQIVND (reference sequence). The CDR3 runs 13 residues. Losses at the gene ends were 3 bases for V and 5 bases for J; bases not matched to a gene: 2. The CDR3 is CASSITGGYGYTF. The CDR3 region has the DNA TGTGCCAGTAGTATCACAGGGGGGTATGGCTACACCTTC.

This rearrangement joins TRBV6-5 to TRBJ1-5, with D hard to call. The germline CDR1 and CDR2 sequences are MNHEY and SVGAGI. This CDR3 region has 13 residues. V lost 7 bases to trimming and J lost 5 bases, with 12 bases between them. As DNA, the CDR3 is TGTGCCAGCACCTCGGGCACGGATCAGCCCCAGCATTTT. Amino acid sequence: CASTSGTDQPQHF.